The subject of this entry is one T cell receptor beta chain. The junction shows a germline mismatch at one end, possibly a read error. TCRdb's copy holds only in-frame clones and misses some; the assay was immunoSEQ multiplex PCR. This table holds hundreds of thousands of clones, around 77% found once. CDR3 length: 16 amino acids. The germline V gene encodes CDR1 MDHEN and CDR2 SYDVKM. This specimen comes from a study of shared clonotypes between healthy human individuals. The receptor was isolated from a middle-aged woman in good health. Some clones in this sample may be carry-over from other donors' samples. The material sequenced was PBMCs. The chain uses TRBV28 and TRBJ2-1; D perhaps matches TRBD2 (5 bases). Written as DNA, the CDR3 is TGTGTCAGCAGTTACCCTCACGGAGGTTCCTACAATGGGCAGTTCTTC. Protein sequence: CVSSYPHGGSYNGQFF.